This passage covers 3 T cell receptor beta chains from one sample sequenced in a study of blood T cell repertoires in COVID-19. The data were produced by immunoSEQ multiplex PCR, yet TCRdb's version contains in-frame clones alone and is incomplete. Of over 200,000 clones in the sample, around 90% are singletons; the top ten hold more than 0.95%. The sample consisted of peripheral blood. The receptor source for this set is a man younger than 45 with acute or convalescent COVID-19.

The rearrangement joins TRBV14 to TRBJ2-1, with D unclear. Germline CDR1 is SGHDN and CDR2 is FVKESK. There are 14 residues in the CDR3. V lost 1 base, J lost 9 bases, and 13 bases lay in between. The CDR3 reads CASSQGSLVAEQFF. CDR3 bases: TGTGCCAGCAGCCAAGGGTCCCTGGTGGCTGAGCAGTTCTTC.

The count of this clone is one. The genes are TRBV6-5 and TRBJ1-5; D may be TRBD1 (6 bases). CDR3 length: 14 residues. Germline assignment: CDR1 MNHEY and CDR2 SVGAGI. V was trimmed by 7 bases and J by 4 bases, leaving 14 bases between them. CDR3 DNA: TGTGCCAGCACCTTTATGGACAGAAATCAGCCCCAGCATTTT. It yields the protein CASTFMDRNQPQHF.

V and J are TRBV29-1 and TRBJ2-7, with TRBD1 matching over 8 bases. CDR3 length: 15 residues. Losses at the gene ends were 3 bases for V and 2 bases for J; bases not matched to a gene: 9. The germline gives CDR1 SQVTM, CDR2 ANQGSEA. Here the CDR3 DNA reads TGCAGCGTTGAGCAATGGACAGGGCAGACCTACGAGCAGTACTTC. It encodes CSVEQWTGQTYEQYF.